This TCR beta chain appears in the sequencing data of a study of blood T cell repertoires in COVID-19. Study in general: T cells, B-cell-depleted T cells, or PBMCs supplied cDNA or gDNA.

Germline V gene data show CDR1 as KGHDR and CDR2 as SFDVKD. The CDR3 has 15 amino acids. The germline V and J ends were trimmed by 2 bases and 0 bases, with 9 bases remaining between them. Per the authors' pipeline: Reference gene primer amplification gave estimated nucleated cell counts. The method was immunoSEQ multiplex PCR; TCRdb's version includes in-frame clones alone and lacks a portion of them. The V and J calls and clone size are taken from that table; D and trimming were inferred from the DNA. The sample holds fewer than 60,000 clones, over 75% seen once. The clonotype was recovered from a man between 65 and 85 years old with active COVID-19. Material for sequencing was peripheral blood. The chain links TRBV24-1 to TRBJ1-1, with D possibly being TRBD1 (6 bases). The CDR3 sequence: CATSDSGTLNTEAFF. The CDR3, as DNA: TGTGCCACCAGTGATTCCGGGACACTGAACACTGAAGCTTTCTTT.